This T cell receptor beta chain stems from a study of tumor-infiltrating lymphocytes in primary liver carcinoma. Study-level information: Surgery removed the patients' primary liver carcinoma. Patients of both sexes were 30 to 69 years old.

TCR beta cDNA was reverse-transcribed from approximately 0.45 ug of total RNA. The reaction used a constant-region primer and ProtoScript II reverse transcriptase. Library construction for TCR beta comprised three nested multiplex PCR rounds performed with slightly modified ARM-PCR. The first two PCR rounds used TRBV1-TRBV30 primers with a Cbeta primer, around 10 cycles each. TCRdb re-analysed the multiplex PCR reads in MiXCR, keeping a single row per CDR3 protein. Seen here are approximately 340,000 distinct CDR3 sequences, roughly 61% observed once, and the top ten hold roughly 6.5%. Findings and caveats of the study: Tumor-blood pairs (like tumor-adjacent pairs) overlapped less than tumor region pairs did.

As to this clonotype: Its specificity is unknown.

Germline CDR1 and CDR2: ENHRY and SYGVKD. This CDR3 region has 15 residues. The V and J ends lost 6 bases and 7 bases, in that order; junction bases with no gene match: 5. In addition to blood RNA drawn from unsorted whole blood, germline DNA was extracted. This TCR derives from a man aged 40-49 years with primary liver carcinoma and hepatitis B virus infection. The sequencing sample was made of peripheral blood. J is TRBJ2-2 and V is TRBV10-3, with TRBD2 identical over 13 bases. CDR3 protein: CAISPGLAGIGELFF. CDR3 bases: TGTGCCATCAGCCCGGGACTAGCGGGGATCGGGGAGCTGTTTTTT.